The clone carrying this T cell receptor beta chain is a singleton in its sample. The sample belongs to a study of blood T cell repertoires in COVID-19. Study context: Acute and convalescent COVID-19 samples came from the United States, Italy and Spain. T cells, B-cell-depleted T cells, or PBMCs supplied cDNA or gDNA.

Original methodology: Nucleated cell counts were estimated from reference gene primer amplification. This table comes from immunoSEQ multiplex PCR, and its TCRdb copy is limited to in-frame clones, with some not included. Clone size and the V and J calls come from that table; the DNA yielded D and trimming. The repertoire has around 150,000 clones, less than 80% of them found once; the top ten carry 4.5% to 5%. Sequences were obtained from peripheral blood. The source of this sequence is a woman of 80 years or more with active or convalescent COVID-19.

This CDR3 reads CASSGQWNTEAFF. In nucleotides, the CDR3 is TGTGCCAGCAGTGGACAGTGGAACACTGAAGCTTTCTTT. The J gene is TRBJ1-1, the V gene TRBV9, with a weak D call TRBD1 (6 bases). CDR1 is SGDLS and CDR2 is YYNGEE in the germline V gene. The CDR3 is 13 residues long. The V end lost 5 bases, the J end lost 1 base, and 9 bases lay between the germline ends.